This T cell receptor beta chain was obtained from a study of blood T cell repertoires in COVID-19. Whole-study context: Samples taken during acute and convalescent COVID-19 were collected in the United States, Italy and Spain. From T cells, B-cell-depleted T cells, or PBMCs came the material, which was cDNA or gDNA.

Per the authors' pipeline: Reference gene primer amplification gave nucleated cell count estimates. Clones were read by immunoSEQ multiplex PCR, and TCRdb kept only the in-frame ones, dropping some. D and trimming come from the DNA, and the V and J calls and clone size come from that table. The table records 120,000 or so clones, 83% of them present only once. The CDR3 covers 12 residues. CDR1 and CDR2 (germline): LNHDA, SQIVND (reference sequence). Trimming left V 7 bases short and J 5 bases short, with 11 bases between. Sequencing was done on a sample of peripheral blood. The receptor was derived from an older man with active or convalescent COVID-19. This chain uses TRBV19 with TRBJ1-2; D possibly corresponds to TRBD1 (5 bases). The CDR3 region has the DNA TGTGCCAGTAATAACCAGGGATATGGCTACACCTTC. Protein sequence: CASNNQGYGYTF. Together with reference TRBV19 and TRBJ1-2, the CDR3 gives the full variable domain: DGGITQSPKYLFRKEGQNVTLSCEQNLNHDAMYWYRQDPGQGLRLIYYSQIVNDFQKGDIAEGYSVSREKKESFPLTVTSAQKNPTAFYLCASNNQGYGYTFGSGTRLTVV.